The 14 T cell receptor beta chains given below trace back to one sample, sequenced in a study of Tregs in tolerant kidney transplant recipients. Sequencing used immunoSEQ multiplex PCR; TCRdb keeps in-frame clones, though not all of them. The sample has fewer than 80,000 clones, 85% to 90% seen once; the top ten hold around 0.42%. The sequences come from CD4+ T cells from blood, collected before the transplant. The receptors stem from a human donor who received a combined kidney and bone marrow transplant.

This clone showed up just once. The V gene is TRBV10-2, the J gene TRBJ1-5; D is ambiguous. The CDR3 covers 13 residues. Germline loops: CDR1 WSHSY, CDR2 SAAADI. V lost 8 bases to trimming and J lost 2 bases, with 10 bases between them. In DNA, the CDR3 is TGCGCCAGCCGCGGGTCAGGCAATCAGCCCCAGCATTTT. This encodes CASRGSGNQPQHF.

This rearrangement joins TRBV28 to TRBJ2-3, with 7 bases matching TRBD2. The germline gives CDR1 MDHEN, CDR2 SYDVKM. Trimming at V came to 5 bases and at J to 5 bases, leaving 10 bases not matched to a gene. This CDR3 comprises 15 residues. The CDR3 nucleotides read TGTGCCAGCAGTGGGTCGGGAGGAGGAGAAGATACGCAGTATTTT. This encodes CASSGSGGGEDTQYF. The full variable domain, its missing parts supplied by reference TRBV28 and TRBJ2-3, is DVKVTQSSRYLVKRTGEKVFLECVQDMDHENMFWYRQDPGLGLRLIYFSYDVKMKEKGDIPEGYSVSREKKERFSLILESASTNQTSMYLCASSGSGGGEDTQYFGPGTRLTVL.

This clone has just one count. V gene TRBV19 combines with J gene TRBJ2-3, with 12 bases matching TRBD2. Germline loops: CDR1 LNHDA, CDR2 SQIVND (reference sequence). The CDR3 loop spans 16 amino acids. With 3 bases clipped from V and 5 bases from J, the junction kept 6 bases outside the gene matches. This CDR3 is CASSIVPGLAGDTQYF. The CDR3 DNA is TGTGCCAGTAGTATCGTCCCGGGACTAGCGGGAGATACGCAGTATTTT. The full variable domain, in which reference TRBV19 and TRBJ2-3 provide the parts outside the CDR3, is DGGITQSPKYLFRKEGQNVTLSCEQNLNHDAMYWYRQDPGQGLRLIYYSQIVNDFQKGDIAEGYSVSREKKESFPLTVTSAQKNPTAFYLCASSIVPGLAGDTQYFGPGTRLTVL.

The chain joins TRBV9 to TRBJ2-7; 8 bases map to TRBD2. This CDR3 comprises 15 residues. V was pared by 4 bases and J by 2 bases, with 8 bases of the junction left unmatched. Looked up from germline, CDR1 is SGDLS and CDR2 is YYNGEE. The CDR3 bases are TGTGCCAGCAGCATCGCCGGGACTAGTCCCTACGAGCAGTACTTC. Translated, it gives CASSIAGTSPYEQYF.

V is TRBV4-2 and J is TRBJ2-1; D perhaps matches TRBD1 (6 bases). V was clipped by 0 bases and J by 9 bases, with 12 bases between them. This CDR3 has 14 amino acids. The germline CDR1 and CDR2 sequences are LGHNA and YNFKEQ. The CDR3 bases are TGTGCCAGCAGCCAAGACAGGGGTTGGGGTGAGCAGTTCTTC. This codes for CASSQDRGWGEQFF.

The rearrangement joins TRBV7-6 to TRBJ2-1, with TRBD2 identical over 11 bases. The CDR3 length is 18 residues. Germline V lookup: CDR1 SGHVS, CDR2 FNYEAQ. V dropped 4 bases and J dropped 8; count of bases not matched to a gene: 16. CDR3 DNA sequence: TGTGCCAGCAGCTCTCGTTTCTGGCTAGCGGGAGGAAGGCATGAGCAGTTCTTC. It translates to CASSSRFWLAGGRHEQFF.

The CDR3 DNA reads TGTGCCAGCAGCGTAGGGGCAGGGTTGCGTGAGCAGTACTTC. This gives the protein CASSVGAGLREQYF. This chain links TRBV9 with TRBJ2-7, with D possibly matching TRBD1 (5 bases). There are 14 residues in the CDR3. Germline CDR1 and CDR2: SGDLS and YYNGEE. Trimming removed 0 bases from V and 7 bases from J, with 14 bases in between. Full variable domain (missing parts from reference TRBV9 and TRBJ2-7): DSGVTQTPKHLITATGQRVTLRCSPRSGDLSVYWYQQSLDQGLQFLIQYYNGEERAKGNILERFSAQQFPDLHSELNLSSLELGDSALYFCASSVGAGLREQYFGPGTRLTVT.

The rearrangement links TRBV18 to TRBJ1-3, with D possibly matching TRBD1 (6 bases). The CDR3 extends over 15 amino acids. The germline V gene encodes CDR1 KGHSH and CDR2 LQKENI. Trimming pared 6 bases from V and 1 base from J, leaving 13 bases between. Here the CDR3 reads CASSTAQGSGNTIYF. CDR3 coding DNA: TGTGCCAGCTCTACTGCACAGGGATCTGGAAACACCATATATTTT.

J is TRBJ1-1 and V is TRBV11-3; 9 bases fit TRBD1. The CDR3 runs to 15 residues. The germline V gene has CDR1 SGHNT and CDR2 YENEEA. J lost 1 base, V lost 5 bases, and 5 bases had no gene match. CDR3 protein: CASSESGQGNTEAFF. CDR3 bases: TGTGCCAGCAGCGAATCGGGACAGGGGAACACTGAAGCTTTCTTT.

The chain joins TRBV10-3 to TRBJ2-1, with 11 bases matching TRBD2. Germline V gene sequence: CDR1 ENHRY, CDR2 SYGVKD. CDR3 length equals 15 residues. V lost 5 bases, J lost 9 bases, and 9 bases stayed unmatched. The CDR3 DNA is TGTGCCATCAGTAGTTTAGCGGGAGGGCTTGCTGAGCAGTTCTTC. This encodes CAISSLAGGLAEQFF.

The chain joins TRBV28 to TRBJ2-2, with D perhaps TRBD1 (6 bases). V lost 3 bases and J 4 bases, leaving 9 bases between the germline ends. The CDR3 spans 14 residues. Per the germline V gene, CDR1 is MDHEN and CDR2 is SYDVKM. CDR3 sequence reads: CASSFGQITGELFF. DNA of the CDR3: TGTGCCAGCAGTTTCGGACAGATCACCGGGGAGCTGTTTTTT.

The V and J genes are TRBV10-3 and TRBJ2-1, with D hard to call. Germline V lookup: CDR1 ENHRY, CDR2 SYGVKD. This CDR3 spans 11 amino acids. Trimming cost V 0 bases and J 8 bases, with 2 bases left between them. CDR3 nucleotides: TGTGCCATCAGTGAGTCCTATGAGCAGTTCTTC. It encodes CAISESYEQFF.

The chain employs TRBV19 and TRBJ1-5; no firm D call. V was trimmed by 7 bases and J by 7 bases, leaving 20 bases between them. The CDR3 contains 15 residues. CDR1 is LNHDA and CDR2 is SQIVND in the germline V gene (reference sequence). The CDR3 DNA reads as TGTGCCAGTACCGGGAGTCGGGCAGCGGGGCAGCCCCAGCATTTT. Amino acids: CASTGSRAAGQPQHF.

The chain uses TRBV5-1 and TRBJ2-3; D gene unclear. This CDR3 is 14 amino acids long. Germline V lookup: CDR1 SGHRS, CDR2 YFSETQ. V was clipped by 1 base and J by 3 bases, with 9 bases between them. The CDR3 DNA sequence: TGCGCCAGCAGCTTGTCGCAGATTACAGATACGCAGTATTTT. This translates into CASSLSQITDTQYF.